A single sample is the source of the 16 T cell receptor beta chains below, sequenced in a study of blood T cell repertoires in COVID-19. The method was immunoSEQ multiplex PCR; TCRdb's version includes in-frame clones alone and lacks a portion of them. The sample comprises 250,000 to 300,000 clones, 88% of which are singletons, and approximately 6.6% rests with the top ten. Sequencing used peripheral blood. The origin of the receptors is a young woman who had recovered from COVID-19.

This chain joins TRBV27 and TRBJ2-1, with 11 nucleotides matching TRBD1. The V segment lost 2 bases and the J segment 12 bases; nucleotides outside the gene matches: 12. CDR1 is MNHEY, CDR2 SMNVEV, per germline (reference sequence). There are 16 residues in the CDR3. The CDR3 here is CASSLVRDRGLRRQFF. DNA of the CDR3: TGTGCCAGCAGTTTAGTCCGGGACAGGGGGTTGAGGAGGCAGTTCTTC.

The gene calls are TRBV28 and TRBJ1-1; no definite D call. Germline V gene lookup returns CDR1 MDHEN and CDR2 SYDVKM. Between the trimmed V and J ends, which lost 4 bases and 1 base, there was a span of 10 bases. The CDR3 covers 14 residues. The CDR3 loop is CASSSGAANTEAFF. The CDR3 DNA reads TGTGCCAGCAGTTCGGGTGCAGCGAACACTGAAGCTTTCTTT.

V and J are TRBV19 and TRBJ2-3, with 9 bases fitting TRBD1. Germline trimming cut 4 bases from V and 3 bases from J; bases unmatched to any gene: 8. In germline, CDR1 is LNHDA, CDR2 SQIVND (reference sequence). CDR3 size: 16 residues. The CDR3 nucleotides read TGTGCCAGTAGTACCACACCACAGGGGGCAACAGATACGCAGTATTTT. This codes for CASSTTPQGATDTQYF.

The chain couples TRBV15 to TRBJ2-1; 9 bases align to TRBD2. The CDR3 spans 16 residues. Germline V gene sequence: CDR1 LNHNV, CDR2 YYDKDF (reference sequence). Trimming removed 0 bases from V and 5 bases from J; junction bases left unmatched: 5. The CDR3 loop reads CATSRDPASGDNEQFF. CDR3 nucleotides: TGTGCCACCAGCAGAGATCCGGCTAGCGGGGACAATGAGCAGTTCTTC.

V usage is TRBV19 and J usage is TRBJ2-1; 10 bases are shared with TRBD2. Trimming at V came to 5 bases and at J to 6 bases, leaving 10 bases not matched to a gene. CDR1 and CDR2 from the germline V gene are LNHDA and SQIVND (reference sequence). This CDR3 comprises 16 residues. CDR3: CASSPRGSGGLNEQFF. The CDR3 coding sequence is TGTGCCAGTAGTCCTCGGGGTAGCGGGGGGCTCAATGAGCAGTTCTTC.

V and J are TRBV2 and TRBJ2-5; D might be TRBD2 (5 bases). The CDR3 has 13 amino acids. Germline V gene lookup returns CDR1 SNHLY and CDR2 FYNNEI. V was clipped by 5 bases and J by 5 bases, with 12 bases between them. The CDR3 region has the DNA TGTGCCAGCAGTCTTGCCAGAGGGGAGACCCAGTACTTC. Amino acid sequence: CASSLARGETQYF.

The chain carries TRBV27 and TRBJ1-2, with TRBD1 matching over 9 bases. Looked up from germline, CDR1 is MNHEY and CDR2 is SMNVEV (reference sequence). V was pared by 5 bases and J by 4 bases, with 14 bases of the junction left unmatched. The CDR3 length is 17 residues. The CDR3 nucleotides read TGTGCCAGCAGTGTGGGACAGGGTCACTCCGGCCGCTATGGCTACACCTTC. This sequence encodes CASSVGQGHSGRYGYTF.

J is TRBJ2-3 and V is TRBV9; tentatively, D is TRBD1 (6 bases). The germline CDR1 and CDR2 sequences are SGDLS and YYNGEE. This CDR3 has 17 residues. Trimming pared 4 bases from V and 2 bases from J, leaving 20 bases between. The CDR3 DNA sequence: TGTGCCAGCAGCCCGGACAGCGAGGTATCCCCCACAGATACGCAGTATTTT. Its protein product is CASSPDSEVSPTDTQYF.

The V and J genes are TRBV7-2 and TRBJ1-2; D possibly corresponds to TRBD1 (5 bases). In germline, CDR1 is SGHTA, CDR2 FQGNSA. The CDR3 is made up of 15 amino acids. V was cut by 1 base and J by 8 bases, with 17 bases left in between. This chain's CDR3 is CASSLEYQGVGGYTF. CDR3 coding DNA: TGTGCCAGCAGCTTAGAATATCAAGGGGTCGGGGGCTACACCTTC.

The CDR3 DNA reads as TGTGCCAGCAGTGAAGATCCTAGCGGGGGGTACAATGAGCAGTTCTTC. It translates to CASSEDPSGGYNEQFF. The rearrangement joins TRBV2 to TRBJ2-1; TRBD2 agrees at 11 bases. The CDR3 has 16 amino acids. Germline-derived CDR1 and CDR2 are SNHLY and FYNNEI. V lost 1 base and J lost 4; bases outside the gene matches: 3.

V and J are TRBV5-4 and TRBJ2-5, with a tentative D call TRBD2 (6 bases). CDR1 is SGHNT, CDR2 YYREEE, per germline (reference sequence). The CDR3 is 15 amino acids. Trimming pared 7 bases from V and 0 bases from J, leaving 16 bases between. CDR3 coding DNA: TGTGCCAGCTCATCCCTTCGGGGGAACCAAGAGACCCAGTACTTC. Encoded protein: CASSSLRGNQETQYF.

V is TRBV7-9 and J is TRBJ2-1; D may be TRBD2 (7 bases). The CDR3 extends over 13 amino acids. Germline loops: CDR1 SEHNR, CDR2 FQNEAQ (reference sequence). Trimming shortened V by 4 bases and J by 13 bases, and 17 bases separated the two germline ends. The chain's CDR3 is CASSSEAGAAQFF. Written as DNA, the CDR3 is TGTGCCAGCAGCTCCGAGGCGGGGGCCGCCCAGTTCTTC.

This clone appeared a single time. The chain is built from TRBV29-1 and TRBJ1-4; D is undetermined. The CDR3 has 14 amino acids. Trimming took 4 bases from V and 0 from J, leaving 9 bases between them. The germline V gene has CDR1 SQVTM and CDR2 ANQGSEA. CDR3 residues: CSVGEGTTNEKLFF. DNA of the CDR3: TGCAGCGTTGGCGAGGGTACAACTAATGAAAAACTGTTTTTT.

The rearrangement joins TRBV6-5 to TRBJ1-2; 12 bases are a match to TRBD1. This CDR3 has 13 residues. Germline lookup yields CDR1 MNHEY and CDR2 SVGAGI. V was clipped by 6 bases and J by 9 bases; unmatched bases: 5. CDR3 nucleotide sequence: TGTGCCAGCAGGGGGACAGGGGGCGGGAGCTACACCTTC. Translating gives CASRGTGGGSYTF.

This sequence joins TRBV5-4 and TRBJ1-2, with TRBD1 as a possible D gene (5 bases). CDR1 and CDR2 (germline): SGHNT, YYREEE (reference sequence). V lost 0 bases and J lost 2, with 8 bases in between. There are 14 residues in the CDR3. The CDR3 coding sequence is TGTGCCAGCAGCTTGGGGGGGGAAAACTATGGCTACACCTTC. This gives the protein CASSLGGENYGYTF.

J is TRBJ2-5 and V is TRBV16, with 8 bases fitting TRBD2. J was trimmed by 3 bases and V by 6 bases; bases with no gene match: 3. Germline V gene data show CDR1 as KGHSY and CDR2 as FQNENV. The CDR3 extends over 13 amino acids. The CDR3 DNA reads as TGTGCCAGCAGTTCAGCGGGGGAAGAGACCCAGTACTTC. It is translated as CASSSAGEETQYF.